This T cell receptor (beta chain) was sequenced during a study of cytomegalovirus exposure and HLA in healthy donors (dated by TCRdb to 2017 to 2019). Study-level background: According to a later analysis, the 120 or so validation repertoires were produced on the same platform as the 600 to 850 repertoires of the first cohort. The study aimed to test whether signatures of past pathogen exposure could be identified by cataloging public T cell receptors. Along with the approximately 600-subject first cohort, a separate validation cohort of over a hundred different subjects was used. To predict cytomegalovirus infection status, the study combined high-throughput TCR immunosequencing, statistical association of individual TCRs with disease status, and machine learning.

The CDR3 has 12 amino acids, counting the end cysteine and phenylalanine. The entry retains the CDR3 DNA only, 36 bases that are in frame from base 1. Clipping removes 7 bases from V and 7 bases from J, with 5 as the unmatched junction base count. CDR1 and CDR2, per the germline V gene, are WSHSY and SAAADI. Study-level results and caveats: All 120 or so repertoires were used to score co-occurrence in the validation cohort in a later analysis, because that analysis had no HLA typing for the cohort. In both the original and validation cohorts, the classifier was reported to diagnose cytomegalovirus status with high specificity and sensitivity. In the study, 164 TCR beta chains were listed as associated with cytomegalovirus. A later analysis found that TCRs clustered in the first cohort also tended to co-occur in the 120 validation repertoires, with approximately 93% of cluster scores above 0. It was suggested by the authors that the approach could potentially be generalized to other disease states and immunological phenotypes. Across donors, most TCR sequences were observed very rarely, whereas some public TCRs were present in many individuals. A few of the identified cytomegalovirus-associated TCR beta chains were confirmed in vitro to be specific for cytomegalovirus antigens.

Donors formed part of the validation cohort, which comprised 120 subjects and was distinct from the first cohort of over 500 subjects. Details on this clone: Which antigen it targets is not known. No base quality values were provided; no much bigger clone lies one nucleotide off.

The library was produced with the immunoSEQ multiplex PCR assay. The original pipeline was this. A statistical classification framework was developed to diagnose cytomegalovirus status using the catalog of TCR beta chain sequences. Drawn from immuneACCESS, this table holds only the in-frame rearrangements with V and J called that TCRdb kept. Clones are partly lost; checked studies trace under half to an unresolved V gene and leave the rest unexplained. D and trimming were read from the DNA, whereas the V and J calls and clone size are those reported in that table. In this sample the table shows roughly 140,000 clones, about 88% of which occur a single time. About 3.5% of the sample is held by the ten biggest clonotypes.

This chain joins TRBV10-2 to TRBJ1-1, with 8 middle bases fitting TRBD1. This sequence was found in a woman under 30 in good health and CMV-seropositive. The sample taken for sequencing was PBMCs. This receptor carries the CDR3 CASITGTGEAFF. The nucleotides read TGCGCCAGCATCACCGGGACAGGTGAAGCTTTCTTT.